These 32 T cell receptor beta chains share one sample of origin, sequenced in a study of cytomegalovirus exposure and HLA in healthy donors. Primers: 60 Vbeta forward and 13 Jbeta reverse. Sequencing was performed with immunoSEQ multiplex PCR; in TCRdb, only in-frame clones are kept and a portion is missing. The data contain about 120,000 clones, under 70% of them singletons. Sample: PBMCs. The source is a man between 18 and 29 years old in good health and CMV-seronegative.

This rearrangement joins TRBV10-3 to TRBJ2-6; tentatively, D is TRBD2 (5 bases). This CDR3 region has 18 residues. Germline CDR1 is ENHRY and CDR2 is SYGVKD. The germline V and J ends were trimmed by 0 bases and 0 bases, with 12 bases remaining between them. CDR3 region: CAISESSGLSSGANVLTF. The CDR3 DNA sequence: TGTGCCATCAGTGAGTCATCCGGACTGAGCTCTGGGGCCAACGTCCTGACTTTC.

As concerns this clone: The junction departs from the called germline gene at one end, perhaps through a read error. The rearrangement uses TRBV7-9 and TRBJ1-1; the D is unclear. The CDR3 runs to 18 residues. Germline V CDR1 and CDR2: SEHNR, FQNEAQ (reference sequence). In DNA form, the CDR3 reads TGTTCCAGCAGCTTTATTCCTCTTCTGGGCACCATGAACACTGAAGCTTTCTTT. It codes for CSSSFIPLLGTMNTEAFF.

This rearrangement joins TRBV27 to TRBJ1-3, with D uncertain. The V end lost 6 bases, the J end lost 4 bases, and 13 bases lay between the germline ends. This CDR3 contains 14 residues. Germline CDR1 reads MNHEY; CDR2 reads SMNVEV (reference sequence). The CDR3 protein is CASSTTGEGNTIYF. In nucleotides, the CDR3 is TGTGCCAGCAGCACGACCGGGGAAGGAAACACCATATATTTT.

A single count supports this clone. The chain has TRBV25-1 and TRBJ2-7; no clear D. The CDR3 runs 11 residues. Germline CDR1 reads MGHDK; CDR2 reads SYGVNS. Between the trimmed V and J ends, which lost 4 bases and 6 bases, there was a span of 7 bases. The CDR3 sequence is CASSGYSEQYF. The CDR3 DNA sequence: TGTGCCAGCAGTGGATACAGCGAGCAGTACTTC.

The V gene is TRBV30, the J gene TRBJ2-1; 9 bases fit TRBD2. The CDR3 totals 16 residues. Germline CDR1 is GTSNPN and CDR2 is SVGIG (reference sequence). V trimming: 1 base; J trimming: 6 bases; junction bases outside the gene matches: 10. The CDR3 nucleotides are TGTGCCTGGAGTGGTTGGCTAGCGGGAATCGGCAATGAGCAGTTCTTC. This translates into CAWSGWLAGIGNEQFF.

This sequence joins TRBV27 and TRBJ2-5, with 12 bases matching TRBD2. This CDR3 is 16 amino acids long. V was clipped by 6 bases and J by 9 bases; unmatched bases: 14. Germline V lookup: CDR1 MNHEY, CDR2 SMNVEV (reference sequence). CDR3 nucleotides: TGTGCCAGCAGGCAGGCGACTAGCGGGAGAAGTGGGGCCCAGTACTTC. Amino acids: CASRQATSGRSGAQYF.

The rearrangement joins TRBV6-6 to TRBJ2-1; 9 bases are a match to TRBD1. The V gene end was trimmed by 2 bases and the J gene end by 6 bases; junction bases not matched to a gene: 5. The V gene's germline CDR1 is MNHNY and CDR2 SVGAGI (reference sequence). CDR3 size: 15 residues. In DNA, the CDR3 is TGTGCCAGCAGTTACCCGGGACAGGGAGGCAATGAGCAGTTCTTC. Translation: CASSYPGQGGNEQFF.

CDR3 nucleotides: TGTGCCAGCAGATCTGTGGGACTAGGAACCTACGAGCAGTACTTC. Translating gives CASRSVGLGTYEQYF. This chain joins TRBV28 and TRBJ2-7; 8 nucleotides match TRBD2. The CDR3 is 15 amino acids. The germline gives CDR1 MDHEN, CDR2 SYDVKM. Trimming at V came to 6 bases and at J to 2 bases, leaving 9 bases not matched to a gene.

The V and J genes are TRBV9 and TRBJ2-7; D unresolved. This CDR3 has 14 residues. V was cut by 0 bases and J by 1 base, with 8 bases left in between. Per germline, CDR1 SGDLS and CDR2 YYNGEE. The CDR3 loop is CASSVDTESYEQYF. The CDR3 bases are TGTGCCAGCAGCGTAGACACAGAGTCCTACGAGCAGTACTTC.

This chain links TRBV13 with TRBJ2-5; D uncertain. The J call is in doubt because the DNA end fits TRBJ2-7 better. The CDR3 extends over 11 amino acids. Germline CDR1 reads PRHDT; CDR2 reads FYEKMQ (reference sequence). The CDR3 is CASSVAYEQYF. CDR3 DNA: TGTGCCAGCAGCGTAGCCTACGAGCAGTACTTC.

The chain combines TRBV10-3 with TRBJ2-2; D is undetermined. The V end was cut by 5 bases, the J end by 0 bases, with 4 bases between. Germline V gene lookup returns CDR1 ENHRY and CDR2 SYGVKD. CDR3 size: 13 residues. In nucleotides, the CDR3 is TGTGCCATCAGTTACTCGAACACCGGGGAGCTGTTTTTT. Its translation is CAISYSNTGELFF.

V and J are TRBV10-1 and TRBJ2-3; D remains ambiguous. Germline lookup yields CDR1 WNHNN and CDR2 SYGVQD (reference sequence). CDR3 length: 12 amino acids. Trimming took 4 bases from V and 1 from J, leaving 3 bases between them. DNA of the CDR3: TGCGCCAGCAGTGTCGGCACAGATACGCAGTATTTT. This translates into CASSVGTDTQYF.

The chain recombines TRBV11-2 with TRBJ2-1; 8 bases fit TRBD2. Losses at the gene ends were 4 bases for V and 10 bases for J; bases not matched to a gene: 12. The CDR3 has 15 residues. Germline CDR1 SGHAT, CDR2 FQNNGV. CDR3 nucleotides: TGTGCCAGCAGCTCCTTGGGACTAGAAGGTCGGGAGCAGTTCTTC. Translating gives CASSSLGLEGREQFF.

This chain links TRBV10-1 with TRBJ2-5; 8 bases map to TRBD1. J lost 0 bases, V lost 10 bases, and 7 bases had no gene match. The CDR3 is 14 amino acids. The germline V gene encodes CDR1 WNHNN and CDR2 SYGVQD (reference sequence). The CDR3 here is CAKVQGVNQETQYF. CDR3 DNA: TGCGCCAAAGTACAGGGGGTGAACCAAGAGACCCAGTACTTC.

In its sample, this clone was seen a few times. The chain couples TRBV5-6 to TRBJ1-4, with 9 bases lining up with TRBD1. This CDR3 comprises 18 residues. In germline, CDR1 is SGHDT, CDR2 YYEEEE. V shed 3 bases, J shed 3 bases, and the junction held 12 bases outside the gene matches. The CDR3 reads CASSSNLNRGHANEKLFF. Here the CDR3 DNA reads TGTGCCAGCAGCTCAAATCTCAACAGGGGGCATGCTAATGAAAAACTGTTTTTT.

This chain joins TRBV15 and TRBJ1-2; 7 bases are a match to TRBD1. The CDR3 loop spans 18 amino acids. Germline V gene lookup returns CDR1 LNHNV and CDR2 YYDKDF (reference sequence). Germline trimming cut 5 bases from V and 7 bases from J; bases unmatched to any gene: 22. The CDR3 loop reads CATSPKGRQGGQRSGYTF. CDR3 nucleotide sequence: TGTGCCACCAGCCCTAAGGGGAGGCAGGGGGGACAGAGGAGTGGCTACACCTTC.

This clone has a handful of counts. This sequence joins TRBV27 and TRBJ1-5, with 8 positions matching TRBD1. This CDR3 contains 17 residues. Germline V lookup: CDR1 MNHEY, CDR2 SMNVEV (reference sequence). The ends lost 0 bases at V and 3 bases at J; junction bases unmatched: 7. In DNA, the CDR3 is TGTGCCAGCAGTTTATCAGGGACAGGTACCACCAATCAGCCCCAGCATTTT. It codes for CASSLSGTGTTNQPQHF.

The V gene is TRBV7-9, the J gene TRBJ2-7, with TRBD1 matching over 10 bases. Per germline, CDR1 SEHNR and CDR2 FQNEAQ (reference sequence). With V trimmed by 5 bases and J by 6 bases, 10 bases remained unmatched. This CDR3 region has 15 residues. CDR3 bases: TGTGCCAGCAGCAGGACCGGGACAGGGGTTCTCGAGCAGTACTTC. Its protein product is CASSRTGTGVLEQYF.

The CDR3 here is CASSQDQGEKLFF. In nucleotides, the CDR3 is TGTGCCAGCAGCCAAGATCAGGGGGAAAAACTGTTTTTT. This chain uses TRBV4-2 with TRBJ1-4; D is perhaps TRBD1 (6 bases). V gave up 0 bases and J gave up 8 bases, with 7 bases separating them. Germline values: CDR1 LGHNA, CDR2 YNFKEQ. This CDR3 comprises 13 residues.

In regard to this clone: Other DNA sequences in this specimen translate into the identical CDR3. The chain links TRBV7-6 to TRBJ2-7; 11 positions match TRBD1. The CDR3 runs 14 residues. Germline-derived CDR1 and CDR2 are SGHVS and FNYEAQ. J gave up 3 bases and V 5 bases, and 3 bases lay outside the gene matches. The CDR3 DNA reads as TGTGCCAGCAGCCCTGGGACAGGGGGCTACGAGCAGTACTTC. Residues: CASSPGTGGYEQYF.

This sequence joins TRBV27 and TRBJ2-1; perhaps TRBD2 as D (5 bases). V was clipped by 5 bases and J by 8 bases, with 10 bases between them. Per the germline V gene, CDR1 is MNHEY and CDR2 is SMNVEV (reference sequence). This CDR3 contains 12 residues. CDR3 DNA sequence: TGTGCCAGCAGTCGGACTCAACATGAGCAGTTCTTC. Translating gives CASSRTQHEQFF.

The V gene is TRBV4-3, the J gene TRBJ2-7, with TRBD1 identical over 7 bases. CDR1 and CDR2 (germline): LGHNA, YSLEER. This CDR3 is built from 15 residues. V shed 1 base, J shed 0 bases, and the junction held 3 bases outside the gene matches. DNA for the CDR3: TGCGCCAGCAGCCAAGCTACAGGGGACTCCTACGAGCAGTACTTC. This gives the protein CASSQATGDSYEQYF.

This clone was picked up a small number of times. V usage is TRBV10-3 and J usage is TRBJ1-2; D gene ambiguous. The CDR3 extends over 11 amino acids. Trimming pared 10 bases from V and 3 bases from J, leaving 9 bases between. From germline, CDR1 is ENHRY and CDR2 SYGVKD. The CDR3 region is CATTGDYGYTF. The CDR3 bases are TGTGCCACGACTGGTGACTATGGCTACACCTTC.

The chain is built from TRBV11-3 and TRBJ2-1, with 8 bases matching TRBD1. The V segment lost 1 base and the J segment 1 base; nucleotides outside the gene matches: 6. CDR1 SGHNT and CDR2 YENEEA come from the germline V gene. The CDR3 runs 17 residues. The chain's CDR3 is CASSLAKDRVSYNEQFF. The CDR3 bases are TGTGCCAGCAGCTTAGCAAAGGACAGGGTATCCTACAATGAGCAGTTCTTC.

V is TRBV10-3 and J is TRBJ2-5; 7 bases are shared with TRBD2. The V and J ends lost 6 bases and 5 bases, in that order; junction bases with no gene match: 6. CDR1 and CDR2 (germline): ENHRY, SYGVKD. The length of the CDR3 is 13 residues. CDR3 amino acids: CAIRAGDLETQYF. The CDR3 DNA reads TGTGCCATCAGGGCGGGAGACTTGGAGACCCAGTACTTC.

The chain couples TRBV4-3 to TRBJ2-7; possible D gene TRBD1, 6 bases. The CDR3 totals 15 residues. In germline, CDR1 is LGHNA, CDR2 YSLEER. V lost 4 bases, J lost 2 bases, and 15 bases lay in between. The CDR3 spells CASSPAGTHPYEQYF. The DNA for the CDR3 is TGCGCCAGCAGCCCAGCCGGGACACATCCCTACGAGCAGTACTTC.

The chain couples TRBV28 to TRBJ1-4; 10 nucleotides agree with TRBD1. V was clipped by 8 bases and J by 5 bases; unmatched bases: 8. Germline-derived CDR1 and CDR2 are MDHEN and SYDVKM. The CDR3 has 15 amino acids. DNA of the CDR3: TGTGCCAGCGGGAGGGACAGGGGACGCAATGAAAAACTGTTTTTT. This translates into CASGRDRGRNEKLFF. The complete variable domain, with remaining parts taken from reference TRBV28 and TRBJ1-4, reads DVKVTQSSRYLVKRTGEKVFLECVQDMDHENMFWYRQDPGLGLRLIYFSYDVKMKEKGDIPEGYSVSREKKERFSLILESASTNQTSMYLCASGRDRGRNEKLFFGSGTQLSVL.

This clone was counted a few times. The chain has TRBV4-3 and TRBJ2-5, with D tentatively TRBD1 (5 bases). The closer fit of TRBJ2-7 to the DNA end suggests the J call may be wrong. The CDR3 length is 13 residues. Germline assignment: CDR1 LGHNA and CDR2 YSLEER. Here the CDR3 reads CASSQDQGYEQYF. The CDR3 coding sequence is TGCGCCAGCAGCCAAGATCAGGGCTACGAGCAGTACTTC.

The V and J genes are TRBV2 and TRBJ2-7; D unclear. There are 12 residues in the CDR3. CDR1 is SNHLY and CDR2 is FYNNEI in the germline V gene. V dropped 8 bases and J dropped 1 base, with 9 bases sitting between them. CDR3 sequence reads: CASRRESYEQYF. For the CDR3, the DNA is TGTGCCAGCCGAAGAGAGTCCTACGAGCAGTACTTC.

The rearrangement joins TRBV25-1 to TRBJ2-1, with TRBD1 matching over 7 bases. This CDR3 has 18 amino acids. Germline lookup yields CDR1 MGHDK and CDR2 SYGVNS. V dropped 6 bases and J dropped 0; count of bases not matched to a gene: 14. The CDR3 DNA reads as TGTGCCAGCAGGTGCCCCTTGGGACAGCCCAGCTCCTACAATGAGCAGTTCTTC. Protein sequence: CASRCPLGQPSSYNEQFF.

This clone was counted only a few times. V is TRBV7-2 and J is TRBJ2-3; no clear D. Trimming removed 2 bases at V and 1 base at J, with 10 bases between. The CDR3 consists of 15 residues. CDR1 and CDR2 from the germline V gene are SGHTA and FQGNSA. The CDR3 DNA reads TGTGCCAGCAGCTTATTGGCTCGTGGCACAGATACGCAGTATTTT. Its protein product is CASSLLARGTDTQYF. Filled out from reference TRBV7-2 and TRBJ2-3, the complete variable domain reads GAGVSQSPSNKVTEKGKDVELRCDPISGHTALYWYRQSLGQGLEFLIYFQGNSAPDKSGLPSDRFSAERTGGSVSTLTIQRTQQEDSAVYLCASSLLARGTDTQYFGPGTRLTVL.

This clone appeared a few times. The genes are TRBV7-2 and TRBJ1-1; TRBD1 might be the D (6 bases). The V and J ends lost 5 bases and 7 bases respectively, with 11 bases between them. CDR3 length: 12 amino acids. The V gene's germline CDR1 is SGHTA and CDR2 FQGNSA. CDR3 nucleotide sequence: TGTGCCAGCAGCCACGTAGGGGGTGAAGCTTTCTTT. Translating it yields CASSHVGGEAFF.